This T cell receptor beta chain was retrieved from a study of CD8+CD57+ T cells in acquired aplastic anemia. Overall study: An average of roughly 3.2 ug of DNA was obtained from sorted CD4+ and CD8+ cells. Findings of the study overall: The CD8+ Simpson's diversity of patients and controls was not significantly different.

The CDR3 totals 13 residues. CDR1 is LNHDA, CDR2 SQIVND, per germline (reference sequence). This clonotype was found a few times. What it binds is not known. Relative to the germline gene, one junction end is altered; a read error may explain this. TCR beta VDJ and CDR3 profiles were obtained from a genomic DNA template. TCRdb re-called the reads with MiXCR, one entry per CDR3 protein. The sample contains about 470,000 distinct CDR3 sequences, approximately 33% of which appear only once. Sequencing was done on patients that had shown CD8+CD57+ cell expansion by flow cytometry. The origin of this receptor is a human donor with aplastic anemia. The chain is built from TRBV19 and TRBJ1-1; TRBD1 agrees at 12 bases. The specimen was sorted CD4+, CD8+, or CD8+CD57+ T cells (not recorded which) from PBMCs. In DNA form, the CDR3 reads TGTGCCAGTAGTGGGACAGGGGGCACTGAAGCTTCCTTT. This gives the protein CASSGTGGTEASF.